The 14 T cell receptor beta chains presented below share a single source sample, sequenced in a study of T-cell reconstitution after alpha-beta-depleted transplantation in children. Unique molecular identifiers tagged the TCRbeta library. Via MiXCR, TCRdb re-called the PCR reads, giving one row per CDR3 protein. The sample holds 100,000 to 120,000 distinct CDR3 sequences, about a tenth seen once. The sample was PBMCs from the stem cell graft donor, taken from the stem cell graft. The receptors stem from a human donor who donated a stem cell graft to a child with acute lymphoblastic leukemia.

The J gene is TRBJ1-1, the V gene TRBV18, with D possibly matching TRBD1 (5 bases). Germline CDR1 is KGHSH and CDR2 is LQKENI. Trimming stripped 3 bases from V and 1 base from J, with 15 bases between. The CDR3 extends over 16 amino acids. As DNA, the CDR3 is TGTGCCAGCTCACCCCTCCAGGGTAGCGCGAACACTGAAGCTTTCTTT. Residues: CASSPLQGSANTEAFF.

As concerns this clonotype: A much larger clone lies one base from this, so it may be a read error. V usage is TRBV30 and J usage is TRBJ1-2; D remains ambiguous. Germline V gene sequence: CDR1 GTSNPN, CDR2 SVGIG (reference sequence). The CDR3 spans 13 residues. The CDR3 reads CALSAQTSYGYTF. In nucleotides, the CDR3 is TGTGCCTTGAGTGCGCAGACTAGCTATGGCTACACCTTC.

The chain links TRBV6-7 to TRBJ2-7; 8 nucleotides align to TRBD1. TRBV6-7 is assigned to the ORF class and has an uncertain function. This CDR3 has 12 residues. The CDR3 region has the DNA TGTGCTGGTCGGACAGGGATCAACGAGCAGTACTTC. Its translation is CAGRTGINEQYF.

This clonotype has at least ten counts. The rearrangement links TRBV6-1 to TRBJ2-4; 8 nucleotides align to TRBD2. The CDR3 totals 15 residues. V was pared by 4 bases and J by 6 bases, with 8 bases of the junction left unmatched. CDR1 is MNHNS, CDR2 SASEGT, per germline. In DNA, the CDR3 is TGTGCCAGCAGTGGCGGGGGGACCGGAGGAAACATTCAGTACTTC. This translates into CASSGGGTGGNIQYF.

This clonotype occurred many times. The genes are TRBV20-1 and TRBJ1-6; possible D gene TRBD1, 5 bases. The V and J ends lost 3 bases and 5 bases respectively, with 14 bases between them. Germline V gene data show CDR1 as DFQATT and CDR2 as SNEGSKA (reference sequence). The CDR3 is 15 residues long. The CDR3 sequence: CSASLKGLDNSPLHF. The CDR3 bases are TGCAGTGCTAGTTTAAAGGGGTTAGATAATTCACCCCTCCACTTT.

This clonotype has ten or more counts. The chain recombines TRBV15 with TRBJ2-7; 7 nucleotides align to TRBD2. The CDR3 sequence is 16 residues long. Germline values: CDR1 LNHNV, CDR2 YYDKDF (reference sequence). Trimming took 0 bases from V and 2 from J; bases not matched to a gene: 7. The chain's CDR3 is CATSRDTGGRPYEQYF. In DNA, the CDR3 is TGTGCCACCAGCAGAGATACGGGGGGAAGACCCTACGAGCAGTACTTC.

The table lists this clonotype with many counts. The chain links TRBV18 to TRBJ2-5; weak D call: TRBD2 (6 bases). This CDR3 spans 13 amino acids. The germline V gene has CDR1 KGHSH and CDR2 LQKENI. Trimming took 0 bases from V and 4 from J, leaving 6 bases between them. The CDR3 nucleotides read TGTGCCAGCTCACCACCCGGGGGAGAGACCCAGTACTTC. Translated, it gives CASSPPGGETQYF.

This clonotype was recorded at least ten times. The chain combines TRBV5-6 with TRBJ2-1; 7 nucleotides line up with TRBD1. J gave up 4 bases and V 0 bases, and 4 bases lay outside the gene matches. CDR3 length equals 15 residues. Germline V gives CDR1 SGHDT, CDR2 YYEEEE. The CDR3 DNA reads as TGTGCCAGCAGCTTGGAGGGGGCTGGATACAATGAGCAGTTCTTC. This codes for CASSLEGAGYNEQFF.

This clonotype was recorded many times. V usage is TRBV5-1 and J usage is TRBJ2-2; tentative D call: TRBD1 (6 bases). V shed 3 bases and J shed 1 base, with 7 bases lying between them. Germline V gene lookup returns CDR1 SGHRS and CDR2 YFSETQ. There are 14 residues in the CDR3. The CDR3 nucleotides read TGCGCCAGCAGCTCGGGACAGAACACCGGGGAGCTGTTTTTT. Protein: CASSSGQNTGELFF. Complete variable domain (other parts from reference TRBV5-1 and TRBJ2-2): KAGVTQTPRYLIKTRGQQVTLSCSPISGHRSVSWYQQTPGQGLQFLFEYFSETQRNKGNFPGRFSGRQFSNSRSEMNVSTLELGDSALYLCASSSGQNTGELFFGEGSRLTVL.

This clonotype was recorded many times. V and J are TRBV18 and TRBJ2-5; D uncertain. This CDR3 spans 11 amino acids. V dropped 4 bases and J dropped 2 bases, with 2 bases sitting between them. Germline CDR1 KGHSH, CDR2 LQKENI. CDR3 in DNA: TGTGCCAGCTCACAACAAGAGACCCAGTACTTC. It specifies CASSQQETQYF.

This clonotype was observed at least ten times. CDR3 bases: TGCAGCGTGGGGGCTGCGACTAGCCCAGATACGCAGTATTTT. This encodes CSVGAATSPDTQYF. The rearrangement uses TRBV29-1 and TRBJ2-3; possibly TRBD2 for D (7 bases). Trimming left V 6 bases short and J 4 bases short, with 17 bases between. CDR3 length: 14 residues. Germline values: CDR1 SQVTM, CDR2 ANQGSEA.

This chain's CDR3 is CASRWRPGVSYEQYF. CDR3 sequence (DNA): TGTGCCAGCAGATGGAGGCCAGGCGTCTCCTACGAGCAGTACTTC. The rearrangement joins TRBV6-2 or TRBV6-3 to TRBJ2-7; D is possibly TRBD2 (5 bases). The CDR3 is 15 amino acids. Per the germline V gene, CDR1 is MNHEY and CDR2 is SVGEGT. Trimming removed 6 bases from V and 0 bases from J, with 15 bases in between.

The table lists this clonotype with many counts. The rearrangement joins TRBV20-1 to TRBJ1-3; possibly TRBD1 for D (6 bases). CDR3 size: 17 residues. The germline gives CDR1 DFQATT, CDR2 SNEGSKA (reference sequence). The germline V and J ends were trimmed by 1 base and 3 bases, with 19 bases remaining between them. This chain's CDR3 is CSARAGPGGLSGNTIYF. The CDR3 DNA is TGCAGTGCTAGAGCCGGGCCGGGGGGGCTGAGTGGAAACACCATATATTTT.

About this clonotype itself: An end of the junction differs from the germline gene, which may be a read error. The CDR3 DNA is TGCTGTGCTAGAGACGTCCTCGGGACAGGGGGTCACACTGAAGCTTTCTTT. It translates to CCARDVLGTGGHTEAFF. V usage is TRBV20-1 and J usage is TRBJ1-1; 11 bases fit TRBD1. The CDR3 length is 17 residues. Germline-derived CDR1 and CDR2 are DFQATT and SNEGSKA (reference sequence).